This TCR beta chain was identified in a study of post-analysis software for immune sequencing data. Comment on this clonotype: Its antigen is unknown.

Study-level results: A significant reduction in normalized Chao1 diversity was observed in multiple sclerosis patients versus controls. Included in a set of about 5 TRBV segments more frequent in patients than controls were TRBV5-6, TRBV5-1 and TRBV20-1.

In germline, CDR1 is SQVTM, CDR2 ANQGSEA. CDR3 size: 14 residues. Losses at the gene ends were 6 bases for V and 3 bases for J; bases not matched to a gene: 9. Included in the TCR beta cDNA libraries were unique molecular identifiers. Each sample of about 0.9 to 10 million input T cells yielded around 500,000 cDNA molecules, so each molecule approximated one T cell. TCRdb reprocessed the PCR reads via MiXCR and lists one record per CDR3 protein. The sample includes some 500,000 distinct CDR3 sequences, around 40% of them seen just once. The TCR sequence derives from a girl aged 5-17 years with multiple sclerosis. This chain links TRBV29-1 with TRBJ2-3; 7 nucleotides align to TRBD1. Source material: blood. The CDR3 spells CSVVPGQKTDTQYF. The CDR3 region has the DNA TGCAGCGTGGTTCCGGGACAGAAAACAGATACGCAGTATTTT.